Listed here are 8 T cell receptor beta chains from one sample, sequenced in a study of T cell responses to AZD1222 COVID-19 vaccine. The method was immunoSEQ multiplex PCR; TCRdb's version includes in-frame clones alone and lacks a portion of them. The sample yields over 150,000 clones, about nine tenths seen once. The sequencing used peripheral blood, collected on day 0 of AZD1222 vaccination. These receptors were collected from an adult in good health.

This sequence joins TRBV7-9 and TRBJ1-6; D unclear. V dropped 1 base and J dropped 9 bases, with 4 bases sitting between them. Germline loops: CDR1 SEHNR, CDR2 FQNEAQ (reference sequence). The CDR3 is 12 amino acids. In DNA, the CDR3 is TGTGCCAGCAGCTTAGGTTTTTCACCCCTCCACTTT. Translated, it gives CASSLGFSPLHF.

The chain recombines TRBV27 with TRBJ1-2, with TRBD1 matching 7 bases. Germline V CDR1 and CDR2: MNHEY, SMNVEV (reference sequence). The CDR3 spans 14 residues. V was pared by 3 bases and J by 2 bases, with 3 bases of the junction left unmatched. CDR3 in DNA: TGTGCCAGCAGTTTCCGACAGGGCAACTATGGCTACACCTTC. Translated: CASSFRQGNYGYTF.

CDR3 sequence: CASSLASDPSYNEQFF. CDR3 DNA: TGTGCCAGCAGCTTGGCCTCGGACCCCTCCTACAATGAGCAGTTCTTC. The chain carries TRBV5-4 and TRBJ2-1; D ambiguous. Trimming took 0 bases from V and 0 from J, leaving 10 bases between them. This CDR3 is 16 amino acids long. Per the germline V gene, CDR1 is SGHNT and CDR2 is YYREEE (reference sequence). Together with reference TRBV5-4 and TRBJ2-1, the CDR3 gives the full variable domain: ETGVTQSPTHLIKTRGQQVTLRCSSQSGHNTVSWYQQALGQGPQFIFQYYREEENGRGNFPPRFSGLQFPNYSSELNVNALELDDSALYLCASSLASDPSYNEQFFGPGTRLTVL.

J is TRBJ1-5 and V is TRBV19, with D uncertain. Germline CDR1 and CDR2: LNHDA and SQIVND (reference sequence). V was pared by 7 bases and J by 0 bases, with 10 bases between. CDR3 length: 14 amino acids. The CDR3 region has the DNA TGTGCCAGTACCCCTTGGAGTAGCAATCAGCCCCAGCATTTT. As protein: CASTPWSSNQPQHF.

The chain is built from TRBV4-2 and TRBJ1-2; 7 nucleotides match TRBD1. This CDR3 contains 15 residues. Germline assignment: CDR1 LGHNA and CDR2 YNFKEQ. Trimming took 0 bases from V and 4 from J; bases not matched to a gene: 5. CDR3 in amino acids: CASSQDARQGYGYTF. CDR3 DNA: TGTGCCAGCAGCCAAGATGCGAGACAGGGCTATGGCTACACCTTC.

V usage is TRBV5-4 and J usage is TRBJ2-2; D may be TRBD1 (6 bases). This CDR3 is 14 amino acids long. Germline CDR1 reads SGHNT; CDR2 reads YYREEE (reference sequence). V lost 7 bases, J lost 0 bases, and 10 bases lay in between. CDR3 sequence (DNA): TGTGCCAGCGAGGGACATTCGAACACCGGGGAGCTGTTTTTT. The encoded protein is CASEGHSNTGELFF.

The chain uses TRBV7-2 and TRBJ1-2; D perhaps matches TRBD1 (5 bases). Trimming stripped 5 bases from V and 4 bases from J, with 14 bases between. Germline assignment: CDR1 SGHTA and CDR2 FQGNSA. CDR3 length: 14 residues. The CDR3: CASSENAGSYGYTF. DNA of the CDR3: TGTGCCAGCAGCGAAAATGCAGGGAGCTATGGCTACACCTTC.

This chain uses TRBV19 with TRBJ1-6, with unresolved D. CDR3 length: 15 amino acids. Trimming took off 4 bases at V and 7 bases at J, with 14 bases between the two ends. Germline V gene sequence: CDR1 LNHDA, CDR2 SQIVND (reference sequence). The CDR3 nucleotides are TGTGCCAGTAGTACCTCAGGAGGAGGCAATTCACCCCTCCACTTT. It codes for CASSTSGGGNSPLHF.